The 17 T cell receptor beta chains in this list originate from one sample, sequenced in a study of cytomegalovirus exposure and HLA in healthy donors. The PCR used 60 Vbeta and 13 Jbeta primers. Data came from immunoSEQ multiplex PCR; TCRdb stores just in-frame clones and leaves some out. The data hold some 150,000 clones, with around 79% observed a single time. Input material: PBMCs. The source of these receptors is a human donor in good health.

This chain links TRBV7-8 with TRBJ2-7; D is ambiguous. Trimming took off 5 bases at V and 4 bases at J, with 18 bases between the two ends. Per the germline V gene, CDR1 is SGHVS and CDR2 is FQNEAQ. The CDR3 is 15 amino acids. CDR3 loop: CASSLGSEILYEQYF. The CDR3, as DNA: TGTGCCAGCAGCCTAGGGTCCGAGATCCTTTACGAGCAGTACTTC. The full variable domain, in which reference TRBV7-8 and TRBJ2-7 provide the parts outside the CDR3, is GAGVSQSPRYKVAKRGQDVALRCDPISGHVSLFWYQQALGQGPEFLTYFQNEAQLDKSGLPSDRFFAERPEGSVSTLKIQRTQQEDSAVYLCASSLGSEILYEQYFGPGTRLTVT.

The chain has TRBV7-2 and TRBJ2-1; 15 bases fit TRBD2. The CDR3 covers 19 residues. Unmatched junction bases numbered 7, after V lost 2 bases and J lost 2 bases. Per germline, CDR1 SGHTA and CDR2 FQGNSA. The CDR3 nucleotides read TGTGCCAGCAGCTTAATCGGACTAGCGGGAGGGCCCACCTACAATGAGCAGTTCTTC. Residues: CASSLIGLAGGPTYNEQFF.

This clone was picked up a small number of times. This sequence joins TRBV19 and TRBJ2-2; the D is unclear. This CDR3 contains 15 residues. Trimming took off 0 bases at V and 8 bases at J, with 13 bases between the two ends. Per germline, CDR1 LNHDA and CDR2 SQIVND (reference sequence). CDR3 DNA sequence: TGTGCCAGTAGTATAGATGACGGCGCAGGAGGGGAGCTGTTTTTT. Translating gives CASSIDDGAGGELFF. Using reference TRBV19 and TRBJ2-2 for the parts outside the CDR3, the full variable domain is DGGITQSPKYLFRKEGQNVTLSCEQNLNHDAMYWYRQDPGQGLRLIYYSQIVNDFQKGDIAEGYSVSREKKESFPLTVTSAQKNPTAFYLCASSIDDGAGGELFFGEGSRLTVL.

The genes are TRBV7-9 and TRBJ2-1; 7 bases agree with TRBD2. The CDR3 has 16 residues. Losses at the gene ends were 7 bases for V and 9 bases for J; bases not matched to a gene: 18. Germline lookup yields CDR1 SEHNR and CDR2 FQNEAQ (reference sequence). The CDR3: CASTVDRPLPGGEQFF. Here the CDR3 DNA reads TGTGCCAGCACCGTAGACCGGCCTTTACCGGGGGGTGAGCAGTTCTTC.

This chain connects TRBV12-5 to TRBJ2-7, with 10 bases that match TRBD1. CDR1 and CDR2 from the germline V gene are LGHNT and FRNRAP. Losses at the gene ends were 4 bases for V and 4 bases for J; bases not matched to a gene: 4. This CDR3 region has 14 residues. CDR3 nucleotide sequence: TGTGCTAGTGGTTCCGGGACAGGGGCGTACGAGCAGTACTTC. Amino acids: CASGSGTGAYEQYF.

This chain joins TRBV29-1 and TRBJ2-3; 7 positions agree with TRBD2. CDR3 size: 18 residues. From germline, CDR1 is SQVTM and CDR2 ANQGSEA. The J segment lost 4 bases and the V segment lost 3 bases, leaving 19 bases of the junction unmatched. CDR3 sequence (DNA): TGCAGCGTTGACAGGCAGTTGCGGCGGGAGTGGTTCGCAGATACGCAGTATTTT. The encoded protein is CSVDRQLRREWFADTQYF.

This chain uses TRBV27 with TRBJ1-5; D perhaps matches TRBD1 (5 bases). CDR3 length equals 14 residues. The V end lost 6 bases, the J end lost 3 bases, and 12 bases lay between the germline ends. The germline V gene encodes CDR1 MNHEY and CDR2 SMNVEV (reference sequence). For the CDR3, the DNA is TGTGCCAGCAGCCCCGGGACTTACAATCAGCCCCAGCATTTT. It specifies CASSPGTYNQPQHF.

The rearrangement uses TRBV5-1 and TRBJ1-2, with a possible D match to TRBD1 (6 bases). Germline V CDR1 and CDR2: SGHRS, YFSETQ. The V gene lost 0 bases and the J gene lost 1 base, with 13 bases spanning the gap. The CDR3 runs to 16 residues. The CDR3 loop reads CASSLGGQERNYGYTF. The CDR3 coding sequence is TGCGCCAGCAGCTTGGGGGGGCAGGAGCGTAACTATGGCTACACCTTC. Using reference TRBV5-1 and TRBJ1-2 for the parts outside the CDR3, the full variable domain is KAGVTQTPRYLIKTRGQQVTLSCSPISGHRSVSWYQQTPGQGLQFLFEYFSETQRNKGNFPGRFSGRQFSNSRSEMNVSTLELGDSALYLCASSLGGQERNYGYTFGSGTRLTVV.

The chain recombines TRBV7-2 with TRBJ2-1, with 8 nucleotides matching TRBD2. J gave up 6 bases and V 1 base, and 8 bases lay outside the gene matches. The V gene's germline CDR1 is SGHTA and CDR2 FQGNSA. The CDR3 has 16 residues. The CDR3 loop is CASSLVIGGAGNEQFF. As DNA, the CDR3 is TGTGCCAGCAGCTTAGTTATCGGGGGGGCGGGCAATGAGCAGTTCTTC.

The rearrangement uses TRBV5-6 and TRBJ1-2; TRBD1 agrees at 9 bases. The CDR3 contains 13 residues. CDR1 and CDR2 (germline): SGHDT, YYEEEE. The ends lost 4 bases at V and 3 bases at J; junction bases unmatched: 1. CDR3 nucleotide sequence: TGTGCCAGCAGCCGGGACAGGGACTATGGCTACACCTTC. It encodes CASSRDRDYGYTF.

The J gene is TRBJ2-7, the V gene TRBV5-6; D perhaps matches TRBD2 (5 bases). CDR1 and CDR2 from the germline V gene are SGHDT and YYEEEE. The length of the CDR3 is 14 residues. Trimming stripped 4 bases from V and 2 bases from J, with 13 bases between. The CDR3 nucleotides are TGTGCCAGCAGCCGAGAGGGTCGGGCCTACGAGCAGTACTTC. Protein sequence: CASSREGRAYEQYF.

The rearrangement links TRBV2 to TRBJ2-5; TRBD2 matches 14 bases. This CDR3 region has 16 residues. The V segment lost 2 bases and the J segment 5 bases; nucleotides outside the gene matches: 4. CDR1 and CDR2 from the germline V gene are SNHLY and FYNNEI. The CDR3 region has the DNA TGTGCCAGCAGTGAAAAGGGACTAGCGGGGGTTGAGACCCAGTACTTC. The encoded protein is CASSEKGLAGVETQYF.

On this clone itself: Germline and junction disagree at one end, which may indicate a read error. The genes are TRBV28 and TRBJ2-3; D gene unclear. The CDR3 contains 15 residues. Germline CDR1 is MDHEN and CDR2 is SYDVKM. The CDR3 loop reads CVSSPARTSTDTQYF. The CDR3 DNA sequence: TGTGTCAGCAGCCCCGCGCGCACTAGCACAGATACGCAGTATTTT. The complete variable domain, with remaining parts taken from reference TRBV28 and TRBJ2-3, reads DVKVTQSSRYLVKRTGEKVFLECVQDMDHENMFWYRQDPGLGLRLIYFSYDVKMKEKGDIPEGYSVSREKKERFSLILESASTNQTSMYLCVSSPARTSTDTQYFGPGTRLTVL.

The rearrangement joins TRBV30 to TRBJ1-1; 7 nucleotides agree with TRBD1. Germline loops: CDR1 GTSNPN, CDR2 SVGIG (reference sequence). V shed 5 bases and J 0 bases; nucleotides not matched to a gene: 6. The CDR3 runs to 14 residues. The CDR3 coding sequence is TGTGCCTGGTCCCCGGGGACAGTGAACACTGAAGCTTTCTTT. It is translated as CAWSPGTVNTEAFF. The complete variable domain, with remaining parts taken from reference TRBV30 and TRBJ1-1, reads SQTIHQWPATLVQPVGSPLSLECTVEGTSNPNLYWYRQAAGRGLQLLFYSVGIGQISSEVPQNLSASRPQDRQFILSSKKLLLSDSGFYLCAWSPGTVNTEAFFGQGTRLTVV.

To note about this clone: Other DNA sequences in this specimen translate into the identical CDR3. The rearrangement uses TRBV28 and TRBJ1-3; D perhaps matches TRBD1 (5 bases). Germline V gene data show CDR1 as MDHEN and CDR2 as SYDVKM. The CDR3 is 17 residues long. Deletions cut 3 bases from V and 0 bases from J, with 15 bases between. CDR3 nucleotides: TGTGCCAGCAGTTTGGGTCCAGGACACACCTCTGGAAACACCATATATTTT. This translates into CASSLGPGHTSGNTIYF.

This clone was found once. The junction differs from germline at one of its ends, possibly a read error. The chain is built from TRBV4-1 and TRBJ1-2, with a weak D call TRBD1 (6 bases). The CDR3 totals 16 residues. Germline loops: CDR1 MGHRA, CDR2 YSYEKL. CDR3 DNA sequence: TGCGCCAGCAGCCAAGAAGGTGCGCAGGGGCTGTGGGGCTACCCCTTC. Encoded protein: CASSQEGAQGLWGYPF.

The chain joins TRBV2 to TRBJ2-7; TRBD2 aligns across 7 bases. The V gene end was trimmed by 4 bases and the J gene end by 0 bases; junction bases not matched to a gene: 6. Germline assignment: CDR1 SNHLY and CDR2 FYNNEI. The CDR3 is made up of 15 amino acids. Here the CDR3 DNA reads TGTGCCAGCAGTGGGGAGGGGATACACTCCTACGAGCAGTACTTC. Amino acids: CASSGEGIHSYEQYF.